A selection of T cell receptor beta chains follows, all from one sample in a study of identical twins. From the 5' RACE reads, TCRdb called clonotypes with MiXCR, one entry per CDR3 protein. Among more than 600,000 distinct CDR3 sequences, around a sixth were seen once, and the ten largest hold about 12%. A further study also used this sample, focusing on T cells expressing NK-cell markers.

What was sequenced was PBMCs. Receptors originate from a young woman in good health. Both conserved end residues are part of each CDR3. The D gene is left open where the match is weak. A clone size is listed for some rows: how often the clone was seen (once, few, many), or a class if it is expanded.

TRBJ2-7,.,TRBV19,.,TGTGCCAGTAGCCTCGACCCCCAGTCGCTCGAGCAGTACTTC,CASSLDPQSLEQYF
TRBJ2-3,.,TRBV7-2,.,TGTGCCAGCAGCCAAGACAGCTTCACAGATACGCAGTATTTT,CASSQDSFTDTQYF
TRBJ2-3,.,TRBV20-1,TRBD2,TGCAGTGCTATCCTAGCGGGGAGACGCACAGATACGCAGTATTTT,CSAILAGRRTDTQYF
TRBJ2-1,many,TRBV6-2/TRBV6-3,.,TGTGCCAGCAGTCAGGACTACAATGAGCAGTTCTTC,CASSQDYNEQFF
TRBJ1-6,few,TRBV12-3/TRBV12-4,.,TGTGCCAGCAGTTTAAGGCGGAGTTGGACCCTCCACTTT,CASSLRRSWTLHF
TRBJ2-7,few,TRBV19,.,TGTGCCAGTAGTCGGACATATTCGACCTACGAGCAGTACTTC,CASSRTYSTYEQYF
TRBJ2-2,few,TRBV20-1,TRBD2,TGCAGTGCTGACTCCGGACTAGCGGGAAGTGCCGGGGAGCTGTTTTTT,CSADSGLAGSAGELFF
TRBJ2-1,.,TRBV29-1,.,TGCAGCCCGCTAGGCGTCTGTGAGCAGTTCTTC,CSPLGVCEQFF
TRBJ2-1,.,TRBV7-7,.,TGTGCCAGCAGCCCCGGTTCCCCGACGAATGAGCAGTTCTTC,CASSPGSPTNEQFF
TRBJ2-3,few,TRBV20-1,TRBD2,TGCAGTGCTCTCCGGACTAGCGGGAGGGGAGATACGCAGTATTTT,CSALRTSGRGDTQYF
TRBJ2-5,.,TRBV24-1,TRBD1,TGTGCCACCAGTGCTGGACAGGGTGGTGTAGCGGTCCGGGAGACCCAGTACTTC,CATSAGQGGVAVRETQYF
TRBJ2-7,few,TRBV27,TRBD2,TGTGCCAGCAGTTTGGGGGAGGTAGCGGGGCCCTACGAGCAGTACTTC,CASSLGEVAGPYEQYF
TRBJ2-1,many,TRBV24-1,.,TGTGCCACCTCGGACAGTACAACTGAGCAGTTCTTC,CATSDSTTEQFF
TRBJ2-2,.,TRBV5-1,.,TGCGCCAGCAGCTTTGGAGCGGTCGGGGAGCTGTTTTTT,CASSFGAVGELFF
TRBJ2-7,.,TRBV5-6,.,TGTGCCAGCAGCGTTGTCACAAACAAAGCCTACGAGCAGTACTTC,CASSVVTNKAYEQYF
TRBJ2-1,.,TRBV13,TRBD2,TGTGCCAGCAGCTCTGGGACTAGCGGGAGAGGTGAGCAGTTCTTC,CASSSGTSGRGEQFF
TRBJ2-1,.,TRBV6-1,TRBD2,TGTGCCAGCATTCGACGGGGGGGCATCGATGAGCAGTTCTTC,CASIRRGGIDEQFF
TRBJ2-7,few,TRBV12-3/TRBV12-4,.,TGTGCCAGCAGCTGGGGGTCCTACGAGCAGTACTTC,CASSWGSYEQYF
TRBJ2-5,.,TRBV12-3/TRBV12-4,.,TGTGCCAGCACCCTTCTAGGTATCCAGTACTTC,CASTLLGIQYF
TRBJ2-3,few,TRBV7-3,.,TGTGCCAGCAGTCGTATCACAGATACGCAGTATTTT,CASSRITDTQYF
TRBJ2-5,few,TRBV7-2,.,TGTGCCAGCAGCTTATTATGGGACTACCAAGAGACCCAGTACTTC,CASSLLWDYQETQYF
TRBJ2-5,.,TRBV6-5,TRBD1,TGTGCCAGCAGTTACGGCGACAGGGGGTCTGAGACCCAGTACTTC,CASSYGDRGSETQYF
TRBJ2-5,.,TRBV6-1,.,TGTGCCAGCGGTCAGGGATTAAGGGAGACCCAGTACTTC,CASGQGLRETQYF
TRBJ1-1,few,TRBV20-1,.,TGCAGTGCTAGGCCCAGGGGACCTTTCTTT,CSARPRGPFF
TRBJ2-7,few,TRBV12-3/TRBV12-4,.,TGTGCCAGCAGCGCCGGGGGAAGGGGATACTACGAGCAGTACTTC,CASSAGGRGYYEQYF
TRBJ1-1,few,TRBV6-1,.,TGTGCCAGCAGTGAAGCGATTTACGGTTTGGGGAGCTCGAACACTGAAGCTTTCTTT,CASSEAIYGLGSSNTEAFF
TRBJ2-3,.,TRBV20-1,TRBD2,TGCAGTGCCAGGGGACTAGCGGGAAGAACAGATACGCAGTATTTT,CSARGLAGRTDTQYF
TRBJ1-3,few,TRBV10-3,.,TGTGCCATCAGTGCTGCAGCCAGGGGCGAAGGAAACACCATATATTTT,CAISAAARGEGNTIYF
TRBJ2-2,.,TRBV25-1,TRBD1,TGTGCCGCAACGGGACAGGGTGTCCCCGGGGAGCTGTTTTTT,CAATGQGVPGELFF
TRBJ1-6,.,TRBV9,.,TGTGCCAGCAGCGTAGGGGGAGCTTCACCCCTCCACTTT,CASSVGGASPLHF
TRBJ2-5,few,TRBV5-1,.,TGCGCCAGCAGCTTGAGTCGGACCCAAGAGACCCAGTACTTC,CASSLSRTQETQYF